This TCR beta chain stems from a study of early T cells in non-severe SARS-CoV-2 infection listed by TCRdb under 2021. The study in broad terms: Because TCR sequencing relied on bulk RNA taken from unsorted whole blood, pairing of alpha and beta chains was not possible.

This clonotype was recorded at least ten times. Its cognate antigen has yet to be identified. Base qualities are not at hand, and no much larger clone is one base apart. The paper's findings and limits, for the study overall: VDJdb matching was skewed toward anti-spike CD8 responses, so virus-specific expansions were likely underestimated and private and CD4 specificities were missed.

The V and J ends are trimmed by 4 bases and 6 bases, leaving 16 bases between them. The CDR3 starts with the cysteine, ends with the phenylalanine, and has 14 residues. Only CDR3 DNA is held: 42 bases, read in frame from base 1. In the germline V gene, CDR1 corresponds to MGHDK and CDR2 to SYGVNS. This was a case-control study nested in a cohort of healthcare workers in London, UK, who had nasopharyngeal swab PCR tests and blood samples taken every week. Healthcare workers were enrolled in the week of the UK lockdown, from 23 to 31 March 2020, and were followed every week for up to roughly 15 weeks. The library came from 5' RACE. Sequencing took place on a NextSeq 500. The TCR library protocol attached unique molecular identifiers to individual cDNA molecules to correct for sequencing error and PCR bias. Both TCR alpha and beta chains were sequenced, and tight co-correlation was observed between alpha and beta sequence abundances in each sample. The paper's processing steps were these. Decombinator V4 was used to annotate TCR sequences for V gene, J gene and CDR3. Expanded TCRs were defined as changing significantly between any two time points under a Poisson model with p below 0.0001. TCR abundances were normalised to the total number of TCRs sequenced in each sample and reported as counts per million. MAIT TCRs were defined by TRAV1-2 paired with TRAJ12, TRAJ20 or TRAJ33, and iNKT TCRs by TRAV10 paired with TRAJ18. VDJdb, accessed 1 November 2021, was searched for CMV, EBV and SARS-CoV-2 annotated TCRs, with TCRs annotated for multiple antigens excluded. The raw public reads went through TCRdb reprocessing: fastp at Q25, MiXCR clone calling, in-frame beta chains kept. Each CDR3 protein gets just one entry, which takes the most common genes and DNA from the rows behind it. It is TCRdb's table, rather than the study itself, that gives the V and J calls and clone size. For this sample the table gives more than 20,000 distinct CDR3 sequences, of which 3.5% to 5.5% were detected only once. About 20% of the sample lies in the top ten.

Recombination linked TRBV25-1 to TRBJ2-7; 6 matching bases give a weak D call of TRBD1. The sequence derives from an adult who was a healthcare worker with PCR-confirmed SARS-CoV-2 infection or an uninfected control (not recorded which). The specimen was whole blood. The nucleotide sequence is given as TGTGCCAGCAGTGCGGCCGGGACACTGATCGAGCAGTACTTC. Translation gives CASSAAGTLIEQYF.